What follows describes a single TCR beta chain. The sample comes from a study of T cells in Graves' hyperthyroidism and ophthalmopathy. What was amplified from RNA transcripts were TCR beta CDR3 regions. The study used the HTBI primer set for a first-round RT-PCR of the TCR CDR3. In TCRdb, the multiplex PCR reads were re-called with MiXCR into one record per CDR3 protein. The sample yields 350,000 or so distinct CDR3 sequences, 15% to 20% seen once. J lost 4 bases, V lost 5 bases, and 6 bases had no gene match. This CDR3 spans 14 amino acids. This sequence joins TRBV12-3 or TRBV12-4 and TRBJ1-2, with 8 bases that match TRBD1. The material sequenced was blood. The TCR comes from a woman aged 40 to 50 with Graves' ophthalmopathy. The CDR3 reads CASSPRQGSYGYTF. Here the CDR3 DNA reads TGTGCCAGCAGTCCGAGACAGGGGTCCTATGGCTACACCTTC.